The 29 T cell receptor beta chains below were found in one sample sequenced in a study of OX40 agonist ivuxolimab in advanced cancers. The method was immunoSEQ multiplex PCR; TCRdb's version includes in-frame clones alone and lacks a portion of them. The data show about 79,000 clones, with roughly 88% seen just once and less than 4.5% held by the top ten. Sequencing used CD4+ or CD8+ T cells sorted from blood, obtained in a trial of the OX40 agonist ivuxolimab. All receptors derive from an adult with an advanced solid tumor such as melanoma, head and neck, liver or kidney cancer.

The chain joins TRBV30 to TRBJ1-1, with a possible D match to TRBD1 (5 bases). V shed 0 bases and J shed 1 base, with 12 bases lying between them. This CDR3 has 15 amino acids. CDR1 and CDR2 (germline): GTSNPN, SVGIG (reference sequence). In DNA, the CDR3 is TGTGCCTGGAGTGTACGCGCAGGGCGGAACACTGAAGCTTTCTTT. Translating gives CAWSVRAGRNTEAFF.

This clone has a handful of counts. The chain is built from TRBV19 and TRBJ2-1, with D perhaps TRBD1 or TRBD2 (5 bases each). Germline V gene lookup returns CDR1 LNHDA and CDR2 SQIVND (reference sequence). There are 16 residues in the CDR3. The V end was cut by 3 bases, the J end by 5 bases, with 17 bases between. The CDR3 bases are TGTGCCAGTAGTATTGGGACCGTCAGATGGGACAATGAGCAGTTCTTC. Translating gives CASSIGTVRWDNEQFF.

CDR3 sequence: CASSIATADNYEQYF. CDR3 nucleotide sequence: TGTGCCAGTAGTATTGCGACAGCGGATAACTACGAGCAGTACTTC. V gene TRBV19 combines with J gene TRBJ2-7, with D perhaps matching TRBD1 or TRBD2 (5 bases each). This CDR3 is built from 15 residues. Trimming took 3 bases from V and 3 from J, leaving 15 bases between them. CDR1 is LNHDA, CDR2 SQIVND, per germline (reference sequence).

The CDR3 coding sequence is TGTGCCAGCAGCTTAGCTAGCGGGATCTCCAATGAGCAGTTCTTC. It translates to CASSLASGISNEQFF. The rearrangement joins TRBV7-6 to TRBJ2-1, with TRBD2 matching over 8 bases. V dropped 0 bases and J dropped 6; count of bases not matched to a gene: 4. Germline CDR1 and CDR2: SGHVS and FNYEAQ. The CDR3 extends over 15 amino acids. Full variable domain (missing parts from reference TRBV7-6 and TRBJ2-1): GAGVSQSPRYKVTKRGQDVALRCDPISGHVSLYWYRQALGQGPEFLTYFNYEAQQDKSGLPNDRFSAERPEGSISTLTIQRTEQRDSAMYRCASSLASGISNEQFFGPGTRLTVL.

This chain links TRBV5-1 with TRBJ2-7; maybe TRBD2 (6 bases). The CDR3 has 14 amino acids. CDR1 is SGHRS and CDR2 is YFSETQ in the germline V gene. Trimming shortened V by 4 bases and J by 2 bases, and 13 bases separated the two germline ends. The CDR3 sequence: CASSARGEPYEQYF. The CDR3 DNA is TGCGCCAGCAGCGCGCGGGGTGAGCCCTACGAGCAGTACTTC.

V usage is TRBV2 and J usage is TRBJ1-1; D remains ambiguous. V lost 4 bases and J lost 1, with 7 bases in between. CDR1 is SNHLY, CDR2 FYNNEI, per germline. The length of the CDR3 is 13 residues. The CDR3, as DNA: TGTGCCAGCAGTGGCAGGAGGAACACTGAAGCTTTCTTT. Protein: CASSGRRNTEAFF. The complete variable domain, with remaining parts taken from reference TRBV2 and TRBJ1-1, reads EPEVTQTPSHQVTQMGQEVILRCVPISNHLYFYWYRQILGQKVEFLVSFYNNEISEKSEIFDDQFSVERPDGSNFTLKIRSTKLEDSAMYFCASSGRRNTEAFFGQGTRLTVV.

The chain uses TRBV11-2 and TRBJ1-5; weak D call: TRBD1 (5 bases). Germline CDR1 reads SGHAT; CDR2 reads FQNNGV. Trimming shortened V by 0 bases and J by 5 bases, and 5 bases separated the two germline ends. CDR3 length: 13 amino acids. The CDR3 nucleotides read TGTGCCAGCAGCTTAGACAGGGATCAGCCCCAGCATTTT. Residues: CASSLDRDQPQHF.

This rearrangement joins TRBV10-2 to TRBJ2-1; 13 bases fit TRBD2. Unmatched junction bases numbered 6, after V lost 2 bases and J lost 5 bases. The CDR3 totals 17 residues. Germline assignment: CDR1 WSHSY and CDR2 SAAADI. CDR3 in DNA: TGCGCCAGCAGTGAGACTAGCGGGAGGGATATAGACAATGAGCAGTTCTTC. It translates to CASSETSGRDIDNEQFF.

This clone was seen a few times. The chain has TRBV10-3 and TRBJ2-1, with D possibly matching TRBD1 (6 bases). Germline V gene lookup returns CDR1 ENHRY and CDR2 SYGVKD. V was pared by 3 bases and J by 8 bases, with 20 bases between. CDR3 length: 16 residues. As DNA, the CDR3 is TGTGCCATCAGTGACCCCTGGGGGCGAGGGCCGGATGAGCAGTTCTTC. This encodes CAISDPWGRGPDEQFF.

This clone was seen only once. The chain links TRBV7-9 to TRBJ1-5; the D gene is possibly TRBD1 (6 bases). The V gene's germline CDR1 is SEHNR and CDR2 FQNEAQ (reference sequence). The CDR3 has 17 residues. V lost 3 bases and J 0 bases, leaving 15 bases between the germline ends. CDR3 nucleotide sequence: TGTGCCAGCAGCTTGGGGGACACCGAGTATAGCAATCAGCCCCAGCATTTT. Translation: CASSLGDTEYSNQPQHF.

This chain joins TRBV19 and TRBJ1-1, with TRBD1 as a possible D gene (6 bases). Trimming left V 7 bases short and J 4 bases short, with 13 bases between. Germline CDR1 and CDR2: LNHDA and SQIVND (reference sequence). This CDR3 comprises 13 residues. This CDR3 is CASTPRGRTEAFF. DNA of the CDR3: TGTGCCAGTACCCCACGGGGGCGCACTGAAGCTTTCTTT.

The J gene is TRBJ2-2, the V gene TRBV11-3, with D maybe TRBD2 (6 bases). This CDR3 is 14 amino acids long. Germline V gene sequence: CDR1 SGHNT, CDR2 YENEEA. Trimming removed 2 bases at V and 5 bases at J, with 9 bases between. The CDR3 region is CASSLHGGTGELFF. CDR3 DNA sequence: TGTGCCAGCAGCTTACATGGGGGGACCGGGGAGCTGTTTTTT.

The chain is built from TRBV4-2 and TRBJ2-2; TRBD2 is a possible D gene (6 bases). This CDR3 has 16 amino acids. The V gene's germline CDR1 is LGHNA and CDR2 YNFKEQ. With 0 bases removed from V and 6 bases from J, the gap between germline ends came to 14 bases. CDR3 protein: CASSQDLASVPGELFF. CDR3 bases: TGTGCCAGCAGCCAAGATCTAGCTAGCGTCCCCGGGGAGCTGTTTTTT.

This clone was seen more than once but under ten times. The chain joins TRBV5-6 to TRBJ1-3; TRBD1 might be the D (5 bases). From germline, CDR1 is SGHDT and CDR2 YYEEEE. Trimming took off 1 base at V and 0 bases at J, with 14 bases between the two ends. The CDR3 is 17 amino acids. DNA for the CDR3: TGTGCCAGCAGCTTGCCTATTACAGGCTCCTCTGGAAACACCATATATTTT. It is translated as CASSLPITGSSGNTIYF.

This clone came up once. The rearrangement links TRBV2 to TRBJ2-1; D unresolved. The V end lost 6 bases, the J end lost 6 bases, and 27 bases lay between the germline ends. CDR1 and CDR2 from the germline V gene are SNHLY and FYNNEI. The CDR3 has 18 amino acids. CDR3 in amino acids: CASSLIYLDTTKGNEQFF. CDR3 in DNA: TGTGCCAGCAGCCTGATCTACCTAGACACTACTAAGGGCAATGAGCAGTTCTTC.

This chain uses TRBV30 with TRBJ2-1, with TRBD2 matching 11 bases. Trimming took 4 bases from V and 9 from J; bases not matched to a gene: 8. CDR1 is GTSNPN and CDR2 is SVGIG in the germline V gene (reference sequence). This CDR3 has 14 amino acids. CDR3 region: CAWNVAGGPSEQFF. The CDR3 DNA follows: TGTGCCTGGAACGTAGCGGGAGGGCCAAGTGAGCAGTTCTTC.

The chain combines TRBV13 with TRBJ2-7, with D possibly being TRBD2 (5 bases). Trimming cost V 6 bases and J 7 bases, with 16 bases left between them. Looked up from germline, CDR1 is PRHDT and CDR2 is FYEKMQ (reference sequence). This CDR3 has 13 amino acids. CDR3 residues: CASSKTSGNEQYF. CDR3 in DNA: TGTGCCAGCAGTAAAACATCGGGGAATGAGCAGTACTTC.

The rearrangement joins TRBV4-1 to TRBJ2-2; the match to TRBD2 covers 11 bases. The CDR3 contains 16 residues. Germline values: CDR1 MGHRA, CDR2 YSYEKL. V shed 6 bases and J 2 bases; nucleotides not matched to a gene: 5. The CDR3 DNA reads as TGCGCCAGCAGTCTAAGACTAGCGGGAAACACCGGGGAGCTGTTTTTT. Amino acids: CASSLRLAGNTGELFF.

The chain combines TRBV18 with TRBJ1-1; possible D gene TRBD1, 6 bases. The CDR3 runs to 15 residues. Trimming shortened V by 4 bases and J by 3 bases, and 15 bases separated the two germline ends. The germline V gene encodes CDR1 KGHSH and CDR2 LQKENI. In nucleotides, the CDR3 is TGTGCCAGCTCACTGGGACATCCCAGGGACACTGAAGCTTTCTTT. It translates to CASSLGHPRDTEAFF.

Here the CDR3 reads CASSLYPLGSYNEQFF. CDR3 sequence (DNA): TGTGCCAGCAGCTTGTACCCCTTAGGATCCTACAATGAGCAGTTCTTC. This rearrangement joins TRBV5-8 to TRBJ2-1; no reliable D call. Germline V gives CDR1 SGHTS, CDR2 YDEGEE. Trimming removed 1 base from V and 1 base from J, with 12 bases in between. There are 16 residues in the CDR3. The variable domain in full, completed from reference TRBV5-8 and TRBJ2-1, reads EAGVTQSPTHLIKTRGQQATLRCSPISGHTSVYWYQQALGLGLQFLLWYDEGEERNRGNFPPRFSGRQFPNYSSELNVNALELEDSALYLCASSLYPLGSYNEQFFGPGTRLTVL.

The V gene is TRBV2, the J gene TRBJ2-2; D could derive from TRBD1 or TRBD2 (6 bases each). Germline V gene lookup returns CDR1 SNHLY and CDR2 FYNNEI. Between the trimmed V and J ends, which lost 6 bases and 4 bases, there was a span of 15 bases. The CDR3 has 15 amino acids. DNA for the CDR3: TGTGCCAGCAGGGCATTCGGGGGCATCACCGGGGAGCTGTTTTTT. Its translation: CASRAFGGITGELFF.

The chain links TRBV10-3 to TRBJ1-2, with 7 bases matching TRBD1. The ends lost 2 bases at V and 5 bases at J; junction bases unmatched: 8. CDR3 length: 15 amino acids. Germline lookup yields CDR1 ENHRY and CDR2 SYGVKD. CDR3 region: CAISEDRALLYGYTF. CDR3 DNA: TGTGCCATCAGTGAGGACAGGGCACTCCTTTATGGCTACACCTTC.

A single count supports this clone. J is TRBJ2-3 and V is TRBV27; 7 positions match TRBD2. This CDR3 is 15 amino acids long. Germline V gene data show CDR1 as MNHEY and CDR2 as SMNVEV (reference sequence). J was trimmed by 6 bases and V by 4 bases; bases with no gene match: 10. The DNA for the CDR3 is TGTGCCAGCAGTTCCTCAGCGGGATTCGTTGATACGCAGTATTTT. The encoded protein is CASSSSAGFVDTQYF.

The chain combines TRBV4-3 with TRBJ1-2; possibly TRBD1 for D (5 bases). This CDR3 has 17 residues. The germline gives CDR1 LGHNA, CDR2 YSLEER. Trimming cost V 1 base and J 0 bases, with 15 bases left between them. The CDR3 region is CASSQGHLLGANYGYTF. CDR3 nucleotide sequence: TGCGCCAGCAGCCAAGGCCACTTACTGGGGGCTAACTATGGCTACACCTTC.

This rearrangement joins TRBV5-6 to TRBJ2-7; D possibly uses TRBD1 or TRBD2 (5 bases each). Germline loops: CDR1 SGHDT, CDR2 YYEEEE. This CDR3 spans 14 amino acids. Trimming left V 4 bases short and J 3 bases short, with 14 bases between. The CDR3 protein is CASSSSGPGYEQYF. The CDR3 nucleotides are TGTGCCAGCAGCAGCTCGGGACCCGGCTACGAGCAGTACTTC.

This chain connects TRBV29-1 to TRBJ2-1; 11 nucleotides align to TRBD2. Trimming removed 7 bases from V and 0 bases from J; junction bases left unmatched: 14. Germline loops: CDR1 SQVTM, CDR2 ANQGSEA. There are 18 residues in the CDR3. The DNA of the CDR3 is TGCAGCGGGTCCCTCACTAGCGGGAGTGGAGGCTCCTACAATGAGCAGTTCTTC. Amino acid sequence: CSGSLTSGSGGSYNEQFF.

The V call is TRBV25-1, the J call TRBJ2-1; TRBD1 matches 10 bases. After removal of 4 bases from V and 5 bases from J, the junction contained 8 bases not matched to a gene. Germline CDR1 and CDR2: MGHDK and SYGVNS. This CDR3 contains 16 residues. CDR3 sequence reads: CASSAPGTGEDNEQFF. The CDR3 region has the DNA TGTGCCAGCAGTGCGCCCGGGACAGGGGAAGACAATGAGCAGTTCTTC.

The V gene is TRBV6-4, the J gene TRBJ2-3; TRBD2 matches 8 bases. This CDR3 is built from 13 residues. CDR1 and CDR2 (germline): MRHNA, SNTAGT. V was pared by 10 bases and J by 3 bases, with 6 bases of the junction left unmatched. DNA of the CDR3: TGTGCCACCTCGGGAGGGGAGACAGATACGCAGTATTTT. Protein product: CATSGGETDTQYF.

This rearrangement joins TRBV2 to TRBJ1-5; 9 positions agree with TRBD1. Trimming cost V 6 bases and J 2 bases; bases outside gene matches: 8. The CDR3 length is 16 residues. The germline CDR1 and CDR2 sequences are SNHLY and FYNNEI. The CDR3 region has the DNA TGTGCCAGCAGAGGACACAGGGGGCCCGGCAATCAGCCCCAGCATTTT. This translates into CASRGHRGPGNQPQHF.